These T cell receptor beta chains were read from a single sample in a study of shared clonotypes between healthy human individuals. Sequencing was performed with immunoSEQ multiplex PCR; in TCRdb, only in-frame clones are kept and a portion is missing. The sample records 760,000 or so clones, 96% being singletons. The sequenced material came from naive CD8+ T cells sorted from blood. These receptors originate from a man under 40 in good health. The CDR3 runs from the conserved cysteine through the conserved F or W. D genes are given only for firm matches. Clone size is not always given. Where it is, it says once, few, many or a class for expanded clones.

>TRBD2|NA|TRBV29-1|TRBJ2-2|16
CSVEDRASGSAGELFF
TGCAGCGTTGAAGATCGGGCTAGCGGGAGCGCCGGGGAGCTGTTTTTT
>NA|NA|TRBV6-1|TRBJ2-7|10
CATQSYEQYF
TGTGCCACCCAGAGCTACGAGCAGTACTTC
>TRBD1|NA|TRBV5-1|TRBJ2-7|15
CASSLDGTGKDEQYF
TGCGCCAGCAGCTTGGATGGGACAGGGAAGGACGAGCAGTACTTC
>TRBD1|NA|TRBV7-9|TRBJ2-3|15
CASSPPGQDTDTQYF
TGTGCCAGCAGCCCCCCCGGACAGGACACAGATACGCAGTATTTT
>NA|NA|TRBV9|TRBJ2-3|15
CASSVYLGQADTQYF
TGTGCCAGCAGCGTATATCTAGGCCAAGCAGATACGCAGTATTTT
>NA|NA|TRBV10-3|TRBJ1-2|15
CAISESSPADYGYTF
TGTGCCATCAGTGAGTCTTCGCCCGCGGACTATGGCTACACCTTC
>NA|NA|TRBV27|TRBJ2-3|14
CASSFNRGTDTQYF
TGTGCCAGCAGTTTTAACAGGGGCACAGATACGCAGTATTTT
>TRBD2|NA|TRBV5-1|TRBJ2-7|13
CASTSGTAYEQYF
TGCGCCAGCACTAGCGGGACTGCCTACGAGCAGTACTTC
>NA|NA|TRBV4-1|TRBJ1-2|16
CASSQWSQGWGYGYTF
TGCGCCAGCAGCCAATGGTCACAGGGTTGGGGCTATGGCTACACCTTC
>NA|NA|TRBV27|TRBJ1-2|13
CASSFTGERSYTF
TGTGCCAGCAGTTTTACAGGTGAACGCAGCTACACCTTC
>TRBD2|NA|TRBV11-2|TRBJ2-5|16
CASSLGTSGSGETQYF
TGTGCCAGCAGCTTGGGGACTAGCGGGAGCGGAGAGACCCAGTACTTC
>NA|NA|TRBV7-8|TRBJ2-7|15
CASSLETSPLYEQYF
TGTGCCAGCAGCTTAGAGACTAGTCCTCTATACGAGCAGTACTTC
>TRBD2|NA|TRBV5-4|TRBJ2-3|14
CASTTGLAIDTQYF
TGTGCCAGCACCACTGGACTAGCTATAGATACGCAGTATTTT
>TRBD1|NA|TRBV29-1|TRBJ1-2|13
CSVGGQGSYGYTF
TGCAGCGTGGGGGGACAGGGAAGCTATGGCTACACCTTC
>TRBD2|NA|TRBV5-1|TRBJ2-7|18
CASSLEGLAGGLPYEQYF
TGCGCCAGCAGCTTGGAAGGTTTAGCGGGAGGACTGCCCTACGAGCAGTACTTC
>NA|NA|TRBV27|TRBJ1-1|14
CASSLGGGETEAFF
TGTGCCAGCAGTTTAGGGGGGGGTGAAACTGAAGCTTTCTTT
>NA|NA|TRBV27|TRBJ1-5|13
CASSPTGYQPQHF
TGTGCCAGCAGTCCTACAGGGTACCAGCCCCAGCATTTT
>NA|NA|TRBV7-6|TRBJ1-2|14
CASSPEAGDYGYTF
TGTGCCAGCAGCCCCGAAGCGGGCGACTATGGCTACACCTTC
>NA|NA|TRBV27|TRBJ1-1|13
CASSFARGTEAFF
TGTGCCAGCAGTTTTGCCAGGGGCACTGAAGCTTTCTTT
>TRBD1|NA|TRBV7-6|TRBJ1-4|14
CASSHGTGDEKLFF
TGTGCCAGCAGCCATGGGACAGGGGATGAAAAACTGTTTTTT
>TRBD2|NA|TRBV2|TRBJ2-1|20
CASNRAPPRVAGVSYNEQFF
TGTGCCAGCAATCGAGCCCCGCCGCGGGTAGCGGGAGTGTCCTACAATGAGCAGTTCTTC
>NA|NA|TRBV13|TRBJ2-1|16
CASSGGRGPSLNEQFF
TGTGCCAGCAGCGGGGGGCGGGGTCCCTCTCTCAATGAGCAGTTCTTC
>NA|NA|TRBV11-2|TRBJ2-1|14
CASSLQGLVGEQFF
TGTGCCAGCAGCTTACAAGGGCTGGTGGGTGAGCAGTTCTTC
>NA|NA|TRBV5-1|TRBJ1-2|17
CASSIQPDRWLSYGYTF
TGCGCCAGCAGCATACAACCTGACAGGTGGTTATCTTATGGCTACACCTTC
>NA|NA|TRBV7-6|TRBJ2-7|13
CASRSTWSYEQYF
TGTGCCAGCCGCTCCACGTGGTCCTACGAGCAGTACTTC
>TRBD2|NA|TRBV7-9|TRBJ2-1|15
CASSYLAGGPNEQFF
TGTGCCAGCAGCTACCTAGCGGGAGGGCCCAATGAGCAGTTCTTC
>TRBD2|NA|TRBV7-9|TRBJ2-7|15
CASSTSGRGRYEQYF
TGTGCCAGCAGCACAAGCGGGAGGGGAAGGTACGAGCAGTACTTC
>TRBD2|NA|TRBV27|TRBJ2-7|15
CASRQASGRLYEQYF
TGTGCCAGCAGGCAGGCTAGCGGGAGGTTATACGAGCAGTACTTC
>NA|NA|TRBV20-1|TRBJ2-7|11
CSARSAYEQYF
TGCAGTGCTAGATCGGCCTACGAGCAGTACTTC
>NA|NA|TRBV2|TRBJ2-7|16
CASSVGLGESAYEQYF
TGTGCCAGCAGTGTTGGATTGGGGGAATCGGCCTACGAGCAGTACTTC
>NA|NA|TRBV7-8|TRBJ1-5|13
CASSLDSYQPQHF
TGTGCCAGCAGCTTGGACAGCTATCAGCCCCAGCATTTT
>TRBD1|NA|TRBV19|TRBJ1-1|15
CASSIFTGDNTEAFF
TGTGCCAGTAGTATCTTTACAGGGGACAACACTGAAGCTTTCTTT
>NA|NA|TRBV7-2|TRBJ2-5|16
CASSLEGGTGLETQYF
TGTGCCAGCAGCTTAGAGGGCGGGACCGGGTTAGAGACCCAGTACTTC
>NA|NA|TRBV11-3|TRBJ2-1|13
CASSPPSHNKQFF
TGTGCCAGCAGCCCCCCTTCCCACAATAAGCAGTTCTTC
>NA|NA|TRBV5-1|TRBJ2-1|17
CASSASDVRPHGDEQFF
TGCGCCAGCAGCGCCTCCGACGTTAGACCCCATGGAGATGAGCAGTTCTTC
>TRBD1|NA|TRBV7-9|TRBJ2-7|16
CASSSTVATGDYEQYF
TGTGCCAGCAGCTCCACCGTGGCTACAGGGGACTACGAGCAGTACTTC
>TRBD1|NA|TRBV27|TRBJ1-3|18
CASSFGAPTGTFGNTIYF
TGTGCCAGCAGTTTTGGAGCCCCGACAGGGACGTTTGGAAACACCATATATTTT
>NA|NA|TRBV7-9|TRBJ1-4|14
CASSLNLMGEKLFF
TGTGCCAGCAGCTTAAACTTAATGGGGGAAAAACTGTTTTTT
>NA|NA|TRBV2|TRBJ2-1|16
CASSDPPYRSKYEQFF
TGTGCCAGCAGCGACCCCCCTTACCGGAGTAAATATGAGCAGTTCTTC
>TRBD2|NA|TRBV29-1|TRBJ2-1|16
CSALGLAEGSYNEQFF
TGCAGCGCCTTGGGACTAGCGGAGGGGTCCTACAATGAGCAGTTCTTC
>NA|NA|TRBV6-5|TRBJ2-7|13
CASSITDSYEQYF
TGTGCCAGCAGTATTACGGACTCCTACGAGCAGTACTTC
>NA|NA|TRBV7-9|TRBJ2-3|13
CASSLESTDTQYF
TGTGCCAGCAGCCTTGAGAGCACAGATACGCAGTATTTT
>TRBD1|NA|TRBV7-9|TRBJ1-1|12
CASGQENTEAFF
TGTGCCAGCGGACAGGAAAACACTGAAGCTTTCTTT
>TRBD1|NA|TRBV30|TRBJ1-2|11
CAGQGSYGYTF
TGTGCCGGACAGGGGTCATATGGCTACACCTTC
>TRBD1|NA|TRBV29-1|TRBJ2-2|17
CSVSAGTDRAWTGELFF
TGCAGCGTGTCCGCCGGAACGGACAGGGCGTGGACCGGGGAGCTGTTTTTT
>NA|NA|TRBV4-1|TRBJ2-7|15
CASSQVSSVAKEQYF
TGCGCCAGCAGCCAAGTCTCCAGCGTGGCTAAAGAGCAGTACTTC
>NA|NA|TRBV7-2|TRBJ2-5|13
CASSSPGQETQYF
TGTGCCAGCAGCTCCCCCGGCCAAGAGACCCAGTACTTC
>NA|NA|TRBV10-1|TRBJ2-1|14
CASSGTLLSNEQFF
TGCGCCAGCAGTGGGACCTTACTTTCCAATGAGCAGTTCTTC
>NA|NA|TRBV7-9|TRBJ1-1|12
CASKNSGTEAFF
TGTGCCAGCAAAAACTCGGGCACTGAAGCTTTCTTT
>TRBD2|once|TRBV2|TRBJ2-3|16
CASPLRLAESTDTQYF
TGTGCCAGCCCCCTAAGACTAGCGGAGTCCACAGATACGCAGTATTTT